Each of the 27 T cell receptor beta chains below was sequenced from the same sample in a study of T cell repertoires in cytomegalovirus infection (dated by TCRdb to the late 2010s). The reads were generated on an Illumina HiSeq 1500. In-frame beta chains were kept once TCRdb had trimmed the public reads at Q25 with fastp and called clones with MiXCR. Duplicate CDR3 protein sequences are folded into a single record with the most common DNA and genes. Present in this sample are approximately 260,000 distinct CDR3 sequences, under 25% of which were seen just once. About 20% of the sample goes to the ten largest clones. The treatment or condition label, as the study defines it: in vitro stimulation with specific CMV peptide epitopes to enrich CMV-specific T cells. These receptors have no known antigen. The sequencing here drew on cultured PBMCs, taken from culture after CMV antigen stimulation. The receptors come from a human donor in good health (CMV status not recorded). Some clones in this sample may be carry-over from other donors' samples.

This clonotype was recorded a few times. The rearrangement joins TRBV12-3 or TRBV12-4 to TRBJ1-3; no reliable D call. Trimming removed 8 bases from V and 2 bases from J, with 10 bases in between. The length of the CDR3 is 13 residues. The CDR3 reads CASGRRPGNTIYF. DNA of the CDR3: TGTGCCAGCGGACGGAGGCCTGGAAACACCATATATTTT.

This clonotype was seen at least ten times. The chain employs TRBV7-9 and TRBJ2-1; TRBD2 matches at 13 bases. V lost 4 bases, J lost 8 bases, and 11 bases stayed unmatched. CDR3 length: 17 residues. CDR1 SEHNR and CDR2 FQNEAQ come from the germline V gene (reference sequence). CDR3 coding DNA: TGTGCCAGCAGCTCAAACCCGGGACTAGCGGGGAAGTATGAGCAGTTCTTC. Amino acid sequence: CASSSNPGLAGKYEQFF. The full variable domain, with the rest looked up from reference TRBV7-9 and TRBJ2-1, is DTGVSQNPRHKITKRGQNVTFRCDPISEHNRLYWYRQTLGQGPEFLTYFQNEAQLEKSRLLSDRFSAERPKGSFSTLEIQRTEQGDSAMYLCASSSNPGLAGKYEQFFGPGTRLTVL.

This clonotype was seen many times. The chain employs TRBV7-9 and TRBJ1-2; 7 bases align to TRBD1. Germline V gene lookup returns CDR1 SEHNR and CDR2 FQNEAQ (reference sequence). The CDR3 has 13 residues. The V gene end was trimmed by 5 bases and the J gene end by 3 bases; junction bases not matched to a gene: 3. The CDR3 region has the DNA TGTGCCAGCAGCCCGCAGGGGGACTATGGCTACACCTTC. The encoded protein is CASSPQGDYGYTF.

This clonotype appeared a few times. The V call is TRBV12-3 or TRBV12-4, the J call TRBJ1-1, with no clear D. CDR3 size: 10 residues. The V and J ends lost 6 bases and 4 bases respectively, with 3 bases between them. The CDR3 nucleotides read TGTGCCAGCAGCCTCACTGAAGCTTTCTTT. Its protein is CASSLTEAFF.

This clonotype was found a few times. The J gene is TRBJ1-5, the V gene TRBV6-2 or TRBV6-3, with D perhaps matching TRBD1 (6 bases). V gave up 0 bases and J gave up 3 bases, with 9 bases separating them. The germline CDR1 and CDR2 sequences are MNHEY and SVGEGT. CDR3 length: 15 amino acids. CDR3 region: CASSYSGQYNQPQHF. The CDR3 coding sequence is TGTGCCAGCAGTTACTCAGGACAGTACAATCAGCCCCAGCATTTT.

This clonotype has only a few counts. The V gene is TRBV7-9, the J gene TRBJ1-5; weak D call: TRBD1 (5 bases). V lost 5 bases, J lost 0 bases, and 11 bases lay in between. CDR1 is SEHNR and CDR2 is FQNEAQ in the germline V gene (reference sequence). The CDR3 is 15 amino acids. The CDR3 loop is CASSPWDYSNQPQHF. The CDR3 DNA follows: TGTGCCAGCAGCCCCTGGGACTATAGCAATCAGCCCCAGCATTTT.

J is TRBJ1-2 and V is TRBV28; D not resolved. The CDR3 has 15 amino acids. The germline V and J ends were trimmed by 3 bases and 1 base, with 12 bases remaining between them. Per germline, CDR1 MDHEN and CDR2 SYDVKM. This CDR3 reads CASSFFPAYNYGYTF. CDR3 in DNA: TGTGCCAGCAGTTTCTTCCCAGCTTATAACTATGGCTACACCTTC.

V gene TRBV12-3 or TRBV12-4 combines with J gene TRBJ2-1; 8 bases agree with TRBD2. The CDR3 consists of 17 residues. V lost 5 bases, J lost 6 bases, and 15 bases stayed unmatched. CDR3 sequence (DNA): TGTGCCAGCAGTCTGAGCTGGGACTACCGGGGGGGCAATGAGCAGTTCTTC. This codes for CASSLSWDYRGGNEQFF.

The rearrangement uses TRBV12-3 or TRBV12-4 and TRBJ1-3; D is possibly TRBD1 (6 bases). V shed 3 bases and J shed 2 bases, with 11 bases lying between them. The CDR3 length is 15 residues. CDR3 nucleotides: TGTGCCAGCAGTTTGTCGGGGGCGACTGGAAACACCATATATTTT. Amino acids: CASSLSGATGNTIYF.

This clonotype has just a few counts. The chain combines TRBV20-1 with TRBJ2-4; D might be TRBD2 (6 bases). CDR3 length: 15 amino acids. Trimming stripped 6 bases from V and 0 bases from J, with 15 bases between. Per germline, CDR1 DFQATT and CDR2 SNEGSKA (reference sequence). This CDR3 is CSAEGGDLAKNIQYF. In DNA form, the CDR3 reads TGCAGTGCCGAGGGCGGGGATTTAGCCAAAAACATTCAGTACTTC.

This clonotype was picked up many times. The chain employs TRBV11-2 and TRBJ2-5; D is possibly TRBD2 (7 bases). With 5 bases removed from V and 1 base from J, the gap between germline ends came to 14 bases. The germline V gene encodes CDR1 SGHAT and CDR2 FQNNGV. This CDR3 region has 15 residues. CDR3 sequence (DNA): TGTGCCAGCAGCCCAATGGGGGGGCGCCAAGAGACCCAGTACTTC. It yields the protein CASSPMGGRQETQYF.

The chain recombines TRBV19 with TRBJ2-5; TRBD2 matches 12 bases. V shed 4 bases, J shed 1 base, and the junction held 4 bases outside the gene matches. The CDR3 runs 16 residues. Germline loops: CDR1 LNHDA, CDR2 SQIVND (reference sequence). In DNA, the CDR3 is TGTGCCAGTAGTACCGGGACTAGCGGGTTCCAAGAGACCCAGTACTTC. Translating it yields CASSTGTSGFQETQYF.

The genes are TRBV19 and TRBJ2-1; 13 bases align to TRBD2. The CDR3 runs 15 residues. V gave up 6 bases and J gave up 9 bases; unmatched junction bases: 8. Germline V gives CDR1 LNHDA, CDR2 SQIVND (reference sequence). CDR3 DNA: TGTGCCAGTAGCGCCCAGACTAGCGGGAGGTTTGAGCAGTTCTTC. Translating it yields CASSAQTSGRFEQFF. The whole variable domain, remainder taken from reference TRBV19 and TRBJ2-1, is DGGITQSPKYLFRKEGQNVTLSCEQNLNHDAMYWYRQDPGQGLRLIYYSQIVNDFQKGDIAEGYSVSREKKESFPLTVTSAQKNPTAFYLCASSAQTSGRFEQFFGPGTRLTVL.

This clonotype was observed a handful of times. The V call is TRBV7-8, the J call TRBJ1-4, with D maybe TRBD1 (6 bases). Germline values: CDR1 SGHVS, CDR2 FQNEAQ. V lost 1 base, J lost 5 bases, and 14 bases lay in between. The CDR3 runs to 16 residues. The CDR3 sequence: CASSLVMGQGNEKLFF. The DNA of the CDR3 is TGTGCCAGCAGCTTAGTTATGGGCCAGGGGAATGAAAAACTGTTTTTT.

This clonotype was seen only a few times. As DNA, the CDR3 is TGTGCCAGCAGTTACAGGAGGACTAGCGGGACCTATGAGCAGTTCTTC. Protein product: CASSYRRTSGTYEQFF. The chain has TRBV6-2 or TRBV6-3 and TRBJ2-1, with 12 bases aligning to TRBD2. This CDR3 is built from 16 residues. Germline CDR1 reads MNHEY; CDR2 reads SVGEGT. V gave up 2 bases and J gave up 8 bases; unmatched junction bases: 7.

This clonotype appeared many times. The CDR3 here is CASSSSGTTYTDTQYF. In nucleotides, the CDR3 is TGTGCCAGCAGCTCATCCGGGACTACATACACAGATACGCAGTATTTT. V gene TRBV7-2 combines with J gene TRBJ2-3, with TRBD2 matching over 7 bases. V gave up 4 bases and J gave up 2 bases; unmatched junction bases: 9. Germline V lookup: CDR1 SGHTA, CDR2 FQGNSA. The CDR3 spans 16 residues.

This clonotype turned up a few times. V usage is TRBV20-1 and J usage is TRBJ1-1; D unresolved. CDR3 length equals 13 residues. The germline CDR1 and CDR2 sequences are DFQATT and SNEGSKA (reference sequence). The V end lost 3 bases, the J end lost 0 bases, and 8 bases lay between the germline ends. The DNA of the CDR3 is TGCAGTGCTAGTTCGGTGATGAACACTGAAGCTTTCTTT. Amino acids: CSASSVMNTEAFF.

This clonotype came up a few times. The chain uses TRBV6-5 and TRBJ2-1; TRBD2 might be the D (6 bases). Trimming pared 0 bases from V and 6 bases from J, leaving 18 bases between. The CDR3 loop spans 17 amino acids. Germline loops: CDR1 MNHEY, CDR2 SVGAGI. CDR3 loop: CASSYSYESAGRNEQFF. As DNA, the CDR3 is TGTGCCAGCAGTTACTCGTATGAGTCGGCGGGGCGCAATGAGCAGTTCTTC.

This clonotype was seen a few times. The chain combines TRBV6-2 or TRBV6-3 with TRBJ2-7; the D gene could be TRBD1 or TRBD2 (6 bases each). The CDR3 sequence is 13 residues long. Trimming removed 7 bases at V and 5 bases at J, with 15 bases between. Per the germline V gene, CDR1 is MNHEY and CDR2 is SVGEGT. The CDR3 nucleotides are TGTGCCAGCAAGTTCGGAGGGGGAGACGAGCAGTACTTC. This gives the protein CASKFGGGDEQYF.

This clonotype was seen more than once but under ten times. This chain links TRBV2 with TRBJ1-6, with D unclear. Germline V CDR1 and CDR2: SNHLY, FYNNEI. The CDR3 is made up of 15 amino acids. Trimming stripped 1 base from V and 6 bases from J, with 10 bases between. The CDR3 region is CASSEDTALNSPLHF. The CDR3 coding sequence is TGTGCCAGCAGTGAAGATACGGCTCTTAATTCACCCCTCCACTTT.

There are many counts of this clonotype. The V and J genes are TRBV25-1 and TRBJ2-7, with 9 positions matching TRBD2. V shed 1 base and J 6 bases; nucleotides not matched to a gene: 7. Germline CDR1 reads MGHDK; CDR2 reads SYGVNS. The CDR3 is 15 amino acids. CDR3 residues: CASSESGGRASEQYF. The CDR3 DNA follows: TGTGCCAGCAGTGAATCGGGCGGGAGGGCCTCCGAGCAGTACTTC.

The CDR3 sequence is CASSFLAEPTDTQYF. CDR3 bases: TGTGCCAGCTCATTCTTAGCGGAACCCACAGATACGCAGTATTTT. The J gene is TRBJ2-3, the V gene TRBV18, with D possibly being TRBD2 (6 bases). Trimming removed 5 bases from V and 2 bases from J, with 14 bases in between. The CDR3 is 15 residues long. Germline V gene lookup returns CDR1 KGHSH and CDR2 LQKENI.

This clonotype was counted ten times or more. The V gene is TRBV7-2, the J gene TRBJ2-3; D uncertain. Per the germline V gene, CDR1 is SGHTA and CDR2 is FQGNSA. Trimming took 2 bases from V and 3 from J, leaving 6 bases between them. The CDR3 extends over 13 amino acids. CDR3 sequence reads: CASSLPTTDTQYF. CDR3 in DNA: TGTGCCAGCAGCTTACCTACTACAGATACGCAGTATTTT.

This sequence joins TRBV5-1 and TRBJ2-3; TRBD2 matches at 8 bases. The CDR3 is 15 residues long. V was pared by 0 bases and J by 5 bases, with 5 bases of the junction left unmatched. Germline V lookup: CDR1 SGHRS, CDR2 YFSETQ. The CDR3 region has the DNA TGCGCCAGCAGCTTGGAAGCGGGAGAGGTAGATACGCAGTATTTT. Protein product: CASSLEAGEVDTQYF.

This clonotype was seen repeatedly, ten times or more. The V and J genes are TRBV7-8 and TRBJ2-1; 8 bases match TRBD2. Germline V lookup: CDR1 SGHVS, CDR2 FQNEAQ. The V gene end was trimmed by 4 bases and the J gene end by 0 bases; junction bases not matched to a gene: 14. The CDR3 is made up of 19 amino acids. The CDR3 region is CASSSPFSGIPTSYNEQFF. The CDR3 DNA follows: TGTGCCAGCAGCTCCCCGTTTAGCGGGATCCCTACCTCCTACAATGAGCAGTTCTTC.

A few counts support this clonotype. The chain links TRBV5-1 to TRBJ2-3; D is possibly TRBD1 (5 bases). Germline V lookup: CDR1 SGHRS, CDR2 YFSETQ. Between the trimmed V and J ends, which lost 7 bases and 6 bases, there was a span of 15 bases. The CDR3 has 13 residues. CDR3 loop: CASSPGSLDTQYF. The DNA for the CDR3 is TGCGCCAGCTCCCCAGGGTCCCTCGATACGCAGTATTTT. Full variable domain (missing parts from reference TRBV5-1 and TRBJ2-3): KAGVTQTPRYLIKTRGQQVTLSCSPISGHRSVSWYQQTPGQGLQFLFEYFSETQRNKGNFPGRFSGRQFSNSRSEMNVSTLELGDSALYLCASSPGSLDTQYFGPGTRLTVL.

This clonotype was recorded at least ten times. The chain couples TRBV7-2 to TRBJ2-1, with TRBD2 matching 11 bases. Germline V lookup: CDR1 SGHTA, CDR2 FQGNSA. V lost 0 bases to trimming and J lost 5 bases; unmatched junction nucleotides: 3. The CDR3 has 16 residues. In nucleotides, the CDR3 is TGTGCCAGCAGCTTAGCGGGGACTAGCGGTGACAATGAGCAGTTCTTC. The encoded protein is CASSLAGTSGDNEQFF.